These 16 T cell receptor beta chains came from one sample sequenced in a study of memory CD4+ T cells and cytomegalovirus serostatus (dated by TCRdb to about 2019). Single viable CD3+CD4+CD8-CD45RO+ cells were sorted as memory CD4+ T cells on a FACSAria II. Library prep was done by the immunoSEQ multiplex PCR assay. As stored in TCRdb, this immuneACCESS dataset retains in-frame rearrangements with V and J assigned. A fraction of the clones does not appear; measured against another copy, unresolved V genes explain less than half of the discrepancy, and the remainder lacks a known reason. Counted in this sample were over 65,000 clones; roughly 80% of them appeared once. The ten largest account for just over 2.5% of the sample. The specimen was memory CD4+ T cells from blood. These receptors were taken from an adult in good health and CMV-seropositive.

V gene TRBV2 combines with J gene TRBJ2-2; 10 bases are shared with TRBD2. The CDR3 sequence is 15 residues long. Losses at the gene ends were 5 bases for V and 6 bases for J; bases not matched to a gene: 6. Germline CDR1 and CDR2: SNHLY and FYNNEI. The CDR3 here is CASSPLAGRAGELFF. In nucleotides, the CDR3 is TGTGCCAGCAGTCCACTAGCGGGAAGGGCCGGGGAGCTGTTTTTT.

The V and J genes are TRBV11-2 and TRBJ2-7; 7 bases map to TRBD2. The germline V gene has CDR1 SGHAT and CDR2 FQNNGV. This CDR3 has 16 residues. V shed 3 bases and J 0 bases; nucleotides not matched to a gene: 8. DNA of the CDR3: TGTGCCAGCAGCTTTCCGCGGGGGATTGGCTCCTACGAGCAGTACTTC. Protein product: CASSFPRGIGSYEQYF.

The J gene is TRBJ2-7, the V gene TRBV7-2, with a possible D match to TRBD2 (6 bases). V was pared by 0 bases and J by 0 bases, with 6 bases between. CDR1 is SGHTA and CDR2 is FQGNSA in the germline V gene. This CDR3 comprises 14 residues. The CDR3 here is CASSLADYSYEQYV. CDR3 coding DNA: TGTGCCAGCAGCTTAGCGGACTACTCCTACGAGCAGTACGTC.

This clone showed up just once. The chain links TRBV25-1 to TRBJ1-4; tentative D call: TRBD1 (5 bases). The CDR3 is made up of 13 amino acids. Trimming cost V 5 bases and J 7 bases, with 11 bases left between them. Germline CDR1 MGHDK, CDR2 SYGVNS. The CDR3 coding sequence is TGTGCCAGCAGTTTATCGGGGGGTGAAAAACTGTTTTTT. This sequence encodes CASSLSGGEKLFF.

Details on this clone: At one boundary the junction diverges from the germline segment, which might be a read error. The rearrangement joins TRBV6-1 to TRBJ2-7; no firm D call. Germline V CDR1 and CDR2: MNHNS, SASEGT. This CDR3 comprises 14 residues. The CDR3 DNA is TGTGCCAGCGGTGACATCCCAATGCGTTACGAGCAGTACTTC. Residues: CASGDIPMRYEQYF.

The CDR3 loop is CASSLGALLNLNEKLFF. In nucleotides, the CDR3 is TGTGCCAGCAGCTTAGGCGCCCTACTAAATTTGAATGAAAAACTGTTTTTT. The chain joins TRBV7-9 to TRBJ1-4; D not certain. Germline values: CDR1 SEHNR, CDR2 FQNEAQ (reference sequence). Trimming took 1 base from V and 5 from J, leaving 17 bases between them. This CDR3 is built from 17 residues.

In its sample, this clone was seen a few times. Written as DNA, the CDR3 is TGTGCCAGCAGCTCAGGCGACAGGGCTGGAAACACCATATATTTT. The encoded protein is CASSSGDRAGNTIYF. The chain carries TRBV11-3 and TRBJ1-3, with TRBD1 matching 7 bases. The V gene's germline CDR1 is SGHNT and CDR2 YENEEA. The CDR3 runs 15 residues. V shed 4 bases, J shed 2 bases, and the junction held 5 bases outside the gene matches.

The chain employs TRBV21-1 and TRBJ1-2. TRBV21-1 is labeled a pseudogene. This CDR3 comprises 14 residues. The CDR3 reads CASSTRPQNYGYTF. The CDR3 bases are TGTGCCAGCAGCACCAGACCCCAGAACTATGGCTACACCTTC.

The J gene is TRBJ1-2, the V gene TRBV6-5, with unresolved D. In germline, CDR1 is MNHEY, CDR2 SVGAGI. Trimming left V 5 bases short and J 2 bases short, with 9 bases between. This CDR3 region has 13 residues. The CDR3 coding sequence is TGTGCCAGCAGTAAATCACAAAACTATGGCTACACCTTC. Encoded protein: CASSKSQNYGYTF.

The chain carries TRBV11-2 and TRBJ2-1; 7 bases are shared with TRBD2. Germline CDR1 is SGHAT and CDR2 is FQNNGV. The V and J ends lost 0 bases and 7 bases, in that order; junction bases with no gene match: 3. The CDR3 runs 14 residues. The CDR3 nucleotides are TGTGCCAGCAGCTTAGAGGGAGGGTCGAATGAGCAGTTCTTC. Its protein is CASSLEGGSNEQFF.

The genes are TRBV30 and TRBJ2-2; D is tentatively TRBD1 or TRBD2 (6 bases each). V lost 6 bases to trimming and J lost 8 bases, with 16 bases between them. This CDR3 has 13 amino acids. Germline V gives CDR1 GTSNPN, CDR2 SVGIG (reference sequence). This CDR3 is CACPGDTHGELFF. For the CDR3, the DNA is TGTGCCTGCCCGGGGGACACCCATGGGGAGCTGTTTTTT.

V is TRBV7-9 and J is TRBJ1-2; the match to TRBD1 covers 8 bases. J was trimmed by 4 bases and V by 4 bases; bases with no gene match: 8. The germline gives CDR1 SEHNR, CDR2 FQNEAQ (reference sequence). There are 15 residues in the CDR3. The DNA for the CDR3 is TGTGCCAGCAGCTCAACAGGGGGTAAGGGCTATGGCTACACCTTC. This encodes CASSSTGGKGYGYTF.

The CDR3 reads CATRTGTGTEAFF. DNA for the CDR3: TGCGCCACCAGGACAGGGACGGGAACTGAAGCTTTCTTT. V is TRBV5-1 and J is TRBJ1-1; 8 bases map to TRBD1. There are 13 residues in the CDR3. CDR1 is SGHRS and CDR2 is YFSETQ in the germline V gene. Trimming removed 9 bases from V and 5 bases from J; junction bases left unmatched: 9.

The J gene is TRBJ2-7, the V gene TRBV27, with TRBD2 as a possible D gene (5 bases). CDR1 and CDR2 from the germline V gene are MNHEY and SMNVEV (reference sequence). The CDR3 spans 15 residues. V dropped 3 bases and J dropped 4 bases, with 16 bases sitting between them. This chain's CDR3 is CASSLRETKLYEQYF. CDR3 bases: TGTGCCAGCAGTTTGAGGGAAACCAAACTTTACGAGCAGTACTTC.

This clone was seen only once. The chain is built from TRBV19 and TRBJ1-1; D is uncertain. Germline-derived CDR1 and CDR2 are LNHDA and SQIVND (reference sequence). The CDR3 runs to 12 residues. Trimming left V 5 bases short and J 11 bases short, with 15 bases between. In DNA, the CDR3 is TGTGCCAGTAGTTTCACCATGTCGCACGCTTTCTTT. It specifies CASSFTMSHAFF.

The V gene is TRBV25-1, the J gene TRBJ2-1; 8 bases agree with TRBD2. With 1 base clipped from V and 0 bases from J, the junction kept 5 bases outside the gene matches. This CDR3 is built from 17 residues. CDR1 is MGHDK and CDR2 is SYGVNS in the germline V gene. The DNA for the CDR3 is TGTGCCAGCAGTGAATCCGCCCGGGAGGGCTCCTACAATGAGCAGTTCTTC. Protein sequence: CASSESAREGSYNEQFF.